What follows are 23 T cell receptor beta chains derived from one specimen sequenced in a study of blood T cell repertoires in COVID-19. The repertoire was sequenced with immunoSEQ multiplex PCR; TCRdb's copy has only in-frame clones and lacks some. The sample lists about 220,000 clones; over 75% were seen once. Sequenced material: peripheral blood. All receptors derive from a human donor in a cohort sampled during active COVID-19.

This chain connects TRBV19 to TRBJ1-6, with a possible D match to TRBD1 (5 bases). This CDR3 spans 13 amino acids. Germline CDR1 LNHDA, CDR2 SQIVND (reference sequence). V lost 4 bases to trimming and J lost 8 bases, with 9 bases between them. The chain's CDR3 is CASSTGEDSPLHF. The CDR3 DNA reads TGTGCCAGTAGTACGGGGGAGGATTCACCCCTCCACTTT. Looking up the rest from reference TRBV19 and TRBJ1-6 gives the full variable domain: DGGITQSPKYLFRKEGQNVTLSCEQNLNHDAMYWYRQDPGQGLRLIYYSQIVNDFQKGDIAEGYSVSREKKESFPLTVTSAQKNPTAFYLCASSTGEDSPLHFGNGTRLTVT.

In its sample, this clone was seen once. V is TRBV19 and J is TRBJ2-1, with 7 bases identical to TRBD2. The germline V gene encodes CDR1 LNHDA and CDR2 SQIVND (reference sequence). V lost 2 bases to trimming and J lost 8 bases; unmatched junction nucleotides: 9. This CDR3 spans 15 amino acids. CDR3 sequence reads: CASSITGGRVDEQFF. CDR3 sequence (DNA): TGTGCCAGTAGTATAACGGGAGGCCGGGTCGATGAGCAGTTCTTC.

This chain joins TRBV27 and TRBJ2-3; D gene uncertain. The CDR3 consists of 15 residues. Trimming cost V 4 bases and J 2 bases, with 13 bases left between them. Germline CDR1 MNHEY, CDR2 SMNVEV (reference sequence). The CDR3 region is CASSSRWAFTDTQYF. The CDR3 nucleotides read TGTGCCAGCAGTTCCCGCTGGGCGTTCACAGATACGCAGTATTTT.

This clone appeared a few times. The chain combines TRBV4-1 with TRBJ2-7; 9 bases are a match to TRBD1. Germline trimming cut 4 bases from V and 7 bases from J; bases unmatched to any gene: 11. Germline lookup yields CDR1 MGHRA and CDR2 YSYEKL. The CDR3 has 15 amino acids. DNA for the CDR3: TGCGCCAGCAGCCGAGGGGACAGGGCCGGGGGTGAGCAGTACTTC. Its translation is CASSRGDRAGGEQYF.

In DNA form, the CDR3 reads TGTGCCAGCAGCTCCTACGTACGACAGGTACCTTCTCCTAGGAGCTCCTATAATTCACCCCTCCACTTT. Amino acid sequence: CASSSYVRQVPSPRSSYNSPLHF. J is TRBJ1-6 and V is TRBV21-1; no check of the table's D call, TRBD1, against the DNA was made. TRBV21-1 constitutes a pseudogene. The CDR3 consists of 23 residues.

V and J are TRBV5-1 and TRBJ1-1; D is unclear. The V end lost 4 bases, the J end lost 0 bases, and 16 bases lay between the germline ends. This CDR3 is 16 amino acids long. Looked up from germline, CDR1 is SGHRS and CDR2 is YFSETQ. The CDR3 sequence is CASSPSPSAMNTEAFF. DNA of the CDR3: TGCGCCAGCAGCCCCAGCCCGTCAGCGATGAACACTGAAGCTTTCTTT.

The rearrangement joins TRBV6-2 or TRBV6-3 to TRBJ1-6, with TRBD1 matching 12 bases. The CDR3 covers 16 residues. Germline V gene data show CDR1 as MNHEY and CDR2 as SVGEGT. Trimming removed 4 bases from V and 9 bases from J; junction bases left unmatched: 7. The CDR3 bases are TGTGCCAGCAGTTTGGAGGGACAGGGGGCGAGTTCACCCCTCCACTTT. This encodes CASSLEGQGASSPLHF.

The genes are TRBV28 and TRBJ1-2; D perhaps matches TRBD1 (6 bases). Trimming took off 5 bases at V and 7 bases at J, with 17 bases between the two ends. The length of the CDR3 is 14 residues. Germline values: CDR1 MDHEN, CDR2 SYDVKM. This CDR3 reads CASSLSWTARGYTF. DNA of the CDR3: TGTGCCAGCAGTCTCAGCTGGACAGCCCGTGGCTACACCTTC.

V is TRBV6-1 and J is TRBJ1-1; a weak D match, TRBD1 (6 bases). The CDR3 is 18 residues long. V was clipped by 3 bases and J by 5 bases, with 25 bases between them. Per germline, CDR1 MNHNS and CDR2 SASEGT. The CDR3 DNA is TGTGCCAGCAGTGACCCCAGAAGTATCCAGGGGCAGGGAACTGAAGCTTTCTTT. Translating it yields CASSDPRSIQGQGTEAFF.

This clone was seen once. The chain uses TRBV19 and TRBJ1-2; tentatively, D is TRBD1 (6 bases). CDR3 length: 15 residues. Germline values: CDR1 LNHDA, CDR2 SQIVND (reference sequence). With 1 base removed from V and 8 bases from J, the gap between germline ends came to 17 bases. This CDR3 reads CASSIVGDVTGGYTF. The CDR3 DNA follows: TGTGCCAGTAGTATAGTTGGGGATGTAACAGGGGGCTACACCTTC.

This chain links TRBV13 with TRBJ1-2; a weak D match, TRBD1 (5 bases). The V gene lost 8 bases and the J gene lost 6 bases, with 19 bases spanning the gap. Per the germline V gene, CDR1 is PRHDT and CDR2 is FYEKMQ (reference sequence). CDR3 length: 14 residues. The CDR3 loop reads CASAFLQGNDGYTF. The CDR3 coding sequence is TGTGCCAGCGCTTTTCTTCAGGGAAACGATGGCTACACCTTC.

The chain joins TRBV7-8 to TRBJ1-4, with 12 bases matching TRBD1. Germline CDR1 and CDR2: SGHVS and FQNEAQ. Trimming took 4 bases from V and 7 from J; bases not matched to a gene: 7. CDR3 size: 16 residues. The CDR3 sequence is CASSSRDRGRGEKLFF. CDR3 DNA sequence: TGTGCCAGCAGCTCGCGGGACAGGGGGCGAGGTGAAAAACTGTTTTTT.

CDR3 coding DNA: TGCGCCAGCAGCCAAGAGGGAGGCGGGAGATTCCAGTTCTTC. It specifies CASSQEGGGRFQFF. This chain uses TRBV4-1 with TRBJ2-1; 7 bases are shared with TRBD2. Germline values: CDR1 MGHRA, CDR2 YSYEKL. The CDR3 has 14 residues. V trimming: 0 bases; J trimming: 13 bases; junction bases outside the gene matches: 9.

The chain is built from TRBV19 and TRBJ2-7, with 7 bases identical to TRBD1. V was pared by 4 bases and J by 0 bases, with 3 bases of the junction left unmatched. Germline assignment: CDR1 LNHDA and CDR2 SQIVND (reference sequence). The length of the CDR3 is 14 residues. The CDR3 loop is CASSNTGDSYEQYF. The CDR3 nucleotides are TGTGCCAGTAGTAACACAGGGGACTCCTACGAGCAGTACTTC.

The V and J genes are TRBV7-9 and TRBJ1-4; D might be TRBD1 (6 bases). This CDR3 spans 13 amino acids. CDR1 and CDR2 from the germline V gene are SEHNR and FQNEAQ (reference sequence). The V end lost 6 bases, the J end lost 4 bases, and 9 bases lay between the germline ends. CDR3 DNA sequence: TGTGCCAGCAGACAGGGAGATAATGAAAAACTGTTTTTT. This codes for CASRQGDNEKLFF.

This chain joins TRBV20-1 and TRBJ2-1, with D possibly TRBD2 on 7 matching bases. With 3 bases removed from V and 7 bases from J, the gap between germline ends came to 22 bases. The CDR3 length is 16 residues. Germline assignment: CDR1 DFQATT and CDR2 SNEGSKA (reference sequence). The CDR3 DNA sequence: TGCAGTGCTAGTCGATCACCCGGGGGGCAATTGAATGAGCAGTTCTTC. Translation gives CSASRSPGGQLNEQFF.

This clone was picked up a small number of times. The genes are TRBV5-1 and TRBJ2-2; 8 bases agree with TRBD2. Germline CDR1 is SGHRS and CDR2 is YFSETQ. The CDR3 is made up of 17 amino acids. V lost 3 bases and J lost 4; bases outside the gene matches: 11. CDR3 sequence: CASSSTSPGLVTGELFF. The CDR3 DNA sequence: TGCGCCAGCAGCTCCACATCTCCGGGACTAGTCACCGGGGAGCTGTTTTTT. Filled out from reference TRBV5-1 and TRBJ2-2, the complete variable domain reads KAGVTQTPRYLIKTRGQQVTLSCSPISGHRSVSWYQQTPGQGLQFLFEYFSETQRNKGNFPGRFSGRQFSNSRSEMNVSTLELGDSALYLCASSSTSPGLVTGELFFGEGSRLTVL.

The chain joins TRBV7-9 to TRBJ2-7, with 8 bases matching TRBD1. Germline V gene data show CDR1 as SEHNR and CDR2 as FQNEAQ (reference sequence). The CDR3 sequence is 14 residues long. Unmatched junction bases numbered 8, after V lost 5 bases and J lost 5 bases. The CDR3, as DNA: TGTGCCAGCAGCATCCAGGGGGCGCAGCACGAGCAGTACTTC. Translation: CASSIQGAQHEQYF. Full variable domain (rest looked up from reference TRBV7-9 and TRBJ2-7): DTGVSQNPRHKITKRGQNVTFRCDPISEHNRLYWYRQTLGQGPEFLTYFQNEAQLEKSRLLSDRFSAERPKGSFSTLEIQRTEQGDSAMYLCASSIQGAQHEQYFGPGTRLTVT.

CDR3 loop: CASSLAKTSGGAGYNEQFF. Here the CDR3 DNA reads TGTGCCAGCAGCTTAGCGAAGACTAGCGGGGGGGCGGGCTACAATGAGCAGTTCTTC. This chain connects TRBV7-2 to TRBJ2-1; 14 bases match TRBD2. The CDR3 is 19 amino acids. The germline V gene has CDR1 SGHTA and CDR2 FQGNSA. V lost 0 bases, J lost 3 bases, and 7 bases stayed unmatched.

This clone has more than one count but fewer than ten. The chain combines TRBV9 with TRBJ2-2; 9 bases are a match to TRBD1. The V and J ends lost 4 bases and 6 bases, in that order; junction bases with no gene match: 4. Germline lookup yields CDR1 SGDLS and CDR2 YYNGEE. This CDR3 comprises 14 residues. In nucleotides, the CDR3 is TGTGCCAGCAGCCCAAGGACAGGGGCCGGGGAGCTGTTTTTT. Amino acid sequence: CASSPRTGAGELFF.

The gene calls are TRBV2 and TRBJ2-2, with a tentative D call TRBD2 (5 bases). This CDR3 spans 17 amino acids. The germline CDR1 and CDR2 sequences are SNHLY and FYNNEI. V lost 7 bases and J 0 bases, leaving 18 bases between the germline ends. The CDR3: CASTEVGGAANTGELFF. The DNA for the CDR3 is TGTGCCAGCACCGAGGTGGGCGGAGCGGCGAACACCGGGGAGCTGTTTTTT.

V gene TRBV2 combines with J gene TRBJ2-3; TRBD1 agrees at 9 bases. The germline V gene has CDR1 SNHLY and CDR2 FYNNEI. The CDR3 totals 16 residues. Unmatched junction bases numbered 5, after V lost 4 bases and J lost 0 bases. The CDR3 spells CASSVDRGASTDTQYF. CDR3 bases: TGTGCCAGCAGTGTTGACAGGGGGGCTAGCACAGATACGCAGTATTTT.

The chain couples TRBV5-1 to TRBJ2-3; TRBD1 might be the D (6 bases). With 0 bases removed from V and 2 bases from J, the gap between germline ends came to 10 bases. The CDR3 covers 15 residues. Looked up from germline, CDR1 is SGHRS and CDR2 is YFSETQ. For the CDR3, the DNA is TGCGCCAGCAGCTTGGACAGGGCGTACACAGATACGCAGTATTTT. Its translation is CASSLDRAYTDTQYF.